These 25 T cell receptor beta chains originate from one sample sequenced in a study of blood T cell repertoires in COVID-19 (dated by TCRdb to between 2020 and 2021). Receptors were amplified or captured by the immunoSEQ multiplex PCR assay. This is the immuneACCESS table as TCRdb keeps it, with only in-frame sequences that have V and J called. A part of the clones is gone; compared with another copy, unresolved V genes explain less than half, and the rest is unexplained. Here the sample has under 15,000 clones; about nine tenths occur a single time. About an eighth of the sample is held by the ten biggest clonotypes. What was sequenced was peripheral blood. These receptor sequences come from a man between 65 and 85 years old with active COVID-19.

The chain is built from TRBV6-1 and TRBJ2-3, with 7 bases matching TRBD2. Germline loops: CDR1 MNHNS, CDR2 SASEGT. The CDR3 is 17 amino acids. Losses at the gene ends were 1 base for V and 5 bases for J; bases not matched to a gene: 12. CDR3: CASSEEWIGGSRDTQYF. CDR3 sequence (DNA): TGTGCCAGCAGTGAAGAGTGGATTGGCGGGAGTAGAGATACGCAGTATTTT.

V is TRBV11-2 and J is TRBJ2-5, with 7 bases aligning to TRBD2. This CDR3 spans 14 amino acids. V gave up 0 bases and J gave up 7 bases; unmatched junction bases: 5. Per germline, CDR1 SGHAT and CDR2 FQNNGV. The DNA of the CDR3 is TGTGCCAGCAGCTTAGATCGGGGAGGGTTGACCCAGTACTTC. Its translation is CASSLDRGGLTQYF.

The genes are TRBV29-1 and TRBJ1-1, with D perhaps matching TRBD1 (5 bases). The CDR3 is 12 residues long. Looked up from germline, CDR1 is SQVTM and CDR2 is ANQGSEA. The CDR3 region is CSLSRGGTEAFF. Here the CDR3 DNA reads TGCAGTCTTTCGCGGGGGGGCACTGAAGCTTTCTTT. The whole variable domain, filled in from reference TRBV29-1 and TRBJ1-1, reads SAVISQKPSRDICQRGTSLTIQCQVDSQVTMMFWYRQQPGQSLTLIATANQGSEATYESGFVIDKFPISRPNLTFSTLTVSNMSPEDSSIYLCSLSRGGTEAFFGQGTRLTVV.

V is TRBV5-1 and J is TRBJ1-1; TRBD1 agrees at 7 bases. V lost 0 bases to trimming and J lost 1 base; unmatched junction nucleotides: 3. This CDR3 spans 15 amino acids. The V gene's germline CDR1 is SGHRS and CDR2 YFSETQ. CDR3 in DNA: TGCGCCAGCAGCTTGGATCAGGGGGGGAACACTGAAGCTTTCTTT. Translating it yields CASSLDQGGNTEAFF.

V and J are TRBV7-2 and TRBJ2-7; 7 nucleotides line up with TRBD1. The length of the CDR3 is 14 residues. CDR1 is SGHTA, CDR2 FQGNSA, per germline. Unmatched junction bases numbered 3, after V lost 3 bases and J lost 1 base. The CDR3 DNA sequence: TGTGCCAGCAGCTTGACGGGACAGTCCTACGAGCAGTACTTC. This codes for CASSLTGQSYEQYF.

The chain links TRBV6-5 to TRBJ2-1, with 9 nucleotides matching TRBD2. This CDR3 is 16 amino acids long. The trim removed 0 bases at V and 5 bases at J, leaving 5 bases unmatched. Germline loops: CDR1 MNHEY, CDR2 SVGAGI. CDR3 residues: CASSYSPSGADNEQFF. The CDR3 bases are TGTGCCAGCAGTTACTCGCCTAGCGGGGCAGACAATGAGCAGTTCTTC.

The V and J genes are TRBV6-5 and TRBJ2-3; TRBD2 agrees at 8 bases. CDR3 length: 14 residues. V was pared by 6 bases and J by 0 bases, with 2 bases of the junction left unmatched. In germline, CDR1 is MNHEY, CDR2 SVGAGI. The CDR3 nucleotides read TGTGCCAGCAGCCCGGGGGGGAGCACAGATACGCAGTATTTT. It yields the protein CASSPGGSTDTQYF.

The chain is built from TRBV19 and TRBJ1-2; no clear D. Deletions cut 10 bases from V and 3 bases from J, with 12 bases between. The CDR3 is 12 residues long. Germline V gene data show CDR1 as LNHDA and CDR2 as SQIVND (reference sequence). The CDR3 coding sequence is TGTGCCACCAAGAAGAGGGACTATGGCTACACCTTC. Its protein product is CATKKRDYGYTF.

The chain couples TRBV10-3 to TRBJ2-1; 10 bases line up with TRBD2. With 4 bases clipped from V and 9 bases from J, the junction kept 6 bases outside the gene matches. Germline V CDR1 and CDR2: ENHRY, SYGVKD. The CDR3 has 14 amino acids. The CDR3 coding sequence is TGTGCCATCAGTGCTCTAGCGGGGGCGGGTGAGCAGTTCTTC. This sequence encodes CAISALAGAGEQFF.

V and J are TRBV5-1 and TRBJ2-3; unclear D gene. Germline-derived CDR1 and CDR2 are SGHRS and YFSETQ. The CDR3 spans 13 residues. V lost 5 bases to trimming and J lost 5 bases, with 12 bases between them. The CDR3 DNA reads TGCGCCAGCAGAGCAACGACTGGAGATACGCAGTATTTT. Its translation: CASRATTGDTQYF. The full variable domain, with the rest looked up from reference TRBV5-1 and TRBJ2-3, is KAGVTQTPRYLIKTRGQQVTLSCSPISGHRSVSWYQQTPGQGLQFLFEYFSETQRNKGNFPGRFSGRQFSNSRSEMNVSTLELGDSALYLCASRATTGDTQYFGPGTRLTVL.

About this clone: The junction shows a germline mismatch at one end, possibly a read error. The rearrangement uses TRBV3-1 (or the pseudogene TRBV3-2) and TRBJ1-6; 8 positions match TRBD1. In germline, CDR1 is LGHDT, CDR2 YNNKEL (reference sequence). There are 16 residues in the CDR3. The CDR3 reads CAGSPQGATYNSPLHF. CDR3 DNA: TGTGCCGGCAGCCCGCAGGGGGCCACCTATAATTCACCCCTCCACTTT.

The chain combines TRBV7-5 with TRBJ2-5; the D segment call TRBD1 is taken from the table without a DNA check. TRBV7-5 is given as a pseudogene. The length of the CDR3 is 15 residues. The CDR3 DNA sequence: TGTGCCAGAAGCTTAGTAACAGGGGGGGGAGAGACCCAGTACTTC. This codes for CARSLVTGGGETQYF.

V gene TRBV23-1 combines with J gene TRBJ2-3, with a possible D match to TRBD2 (5 bases). TRBV23-1 is an ORF, with its function uncertain. CDR3 length: 12 amino acids. V lost 8 bases, J lost 3 bases, and 9 bases lay in between. In DNA, the CDR3 is TGCGCCAGCCCTCCGGGAACAGATACGCAGTATTTT. As protein: CASPPGTDTQYF.

This chain links TRBV5-3 with TRBJ2-1, with a possible D match to TRBD2 (6 bases). TRBV5-3 is an open reading frame, and its role is uncertain. Trimming took 0 bases from V and 2 from J, leaving 9 bases between them. This CDR3 has 15 residues. DNA for the CDR3: TGTGCCAGAAGCTTGGTGGCGGGGACCTACAATGAGCAGTTCTTC. It encodes CARSLVAGTYNEQFF.

This chain joins TRBV10-3 and TRBJ2-2, with unresolved D. Trimming removed 6 bases from V and 1 base from J, with 12 bases in between. The germline gives CDR1 ENHRY, CDR2 SYGVKD. The CDR3 consists of 15 residues. The CDR3 reads CAISGGSMNTGELFF. CDR3 coding DNA: TGTGCCATCAGCGGCGGTTCGATGAACACCGGGGAGCTGTTTTTT.

The chain uses TRBV3-1 (or the pseudogene TRBV3-2) and TRBJ1-2, with D possibly TRBD1 on 6 matching bases. Germline V gene data show CDR1 as LGHDT and CDR2 as YNNKEL (reference sequence). V shed 1 base and J shed 2 bases, with 11 bases lying between them. The CDR3 sequence is 15 residues long. The CDR3 nucleotides are TGTGCCAGCAGCCAAGGGACAGCTCGAAACTATGGCTACACCTTC. Translated, it gives CASSQGTARNYGYTF.

Remarks on this clone: One end of the junction varies from germline; a read error may be responsible. This chain joins TRBV27 and TRBJ1-2, with D possibly being TRBD1 (5 bases). Germline CDR1 reads MNHEY; CDR2 reads SMNVEV (reference sequence). The CDR3 spans 12 residues. Written as DNA, the CDR3 is TGTGCCAGCAGGCCCTCGGGAGGGGCGGTTAATTTC. This codes for CASRPSGGAVNF.

For the CDR3, the DNA is TGTGCCGGGGGGTCACAAGAGACCCAGTACTTC. Protein: CAGGSQETQYF. The chain combines TRBV10-3 with TRBJ2-5, with a possible D match to TRBD2 (6 bases). Trimming shortened V by 11 bases and J by 2 bases, and 9 bases separated the two germline ends. This CDR3 contains 11 residues. Germline assignment: CDR1 ENHRY and CDR2 SYGVKD.

The V and J genes are TRBV27 and TRBJ1-1, with D maybe TRBD1 (5 bases). Germline V CDR1 and CDR2: MNHEY, SMNVEV (reference sequence). The CDR3 is 14 residues long. Trimming removed 5 bases from V and 3 bases from J, with 13 bases in between. CDR3 DNA: TGTGCCAGCAGTCAATGGGGGGGATACACTGAAGCTTTCTTT. It translates to CASSQWGGYTEAFF.

V gene TRBV7-2 combines with J gene TRBJ2-1; weak D call: TRBD1 (5 bases). CDR1 is SGHTA, CDR2 FQGNSA, per germline. Trimming shortened V by 2 bases and J by 1 base, and 9 bases separated the two germline ends. The CDR3 spans 15 residues. CDR3 sequence (DNA): TGTGCCAGCAGCTTAATGGCAGGGTCCTACAATGAGCAGTTCTTC. Translating gives CASSLMAGSYNEQFF.

This chain joins TRBV7-9 and TRBJ2-5; possibly TRBD2 for D (6 bases). V shed 4 bases and J shed 4 bases, with 19 bases lying between them. The CDR3 consists of 16 residues. Germline V gene data show CDR1 as SEHNR and CDR2 as FQNEAQ (reference sequence). CDR3 region: CASSSDWGGKGETQYF. The CDR3 DNA reads as TGTGCCAGCAGCTCGGACTGGGGCGGGAAAGGAGAGACCCAGTACTTC.

The CDR3 DNA is TGTGCCAGCAGTAGACAGGCAACTAATGAAAAACTGTTTTTT. Translation gives CASSRQATNEKLFF. The chain is built from TRBV5-6 and TRBJ1-4; D is perhaps TRBD1 (6 bases). V was shortened by 5 bases and J by 0 bases, with 8 bases between the two germline ends. This CDR3 region has 14 residues. Germline lookup yields CDR1 SGHDT and CDR2 YYEEEE.

The sample holds a few counts of this clone. This rearrangement joins TRBV6-1 to TRBJ1-1, with TRBD1 identical over 9 bases. This CDR3 has 17 residues. Germline V CDR1 and CDR2: MNHNS, SASEGT. Trimming removed 6 bases from V and 4 bases from J; junction bases left unmatched: 15. CDR3 nucleotide sequence: TGTGCCAGCAGGGAACCGTCATCGGGACAGGGAGTCACTGAAGCTTTCTTT. This gives the protein CASREPSSGQGVTEAFF.

This clone was recorded only once. The rearrangement uses TRBV4-2 and TRBJ2-7; D perhaps matches TRBD1 (6 bases). CDR1 is LGHNA, CDR2 YNFKEQ, per germline. The CDR3 spans 14 residues. The ends were cut back, 4 bases at V and 2 bases at J, with 12 bases in the middle. The DNA of the CDR3 is TGTGCCAGCAGCCCCCAGACAGGCCCCTACGAGCAGTACTTC. Translated, it gives CASSPQTGPYEQYF.

This rearrangement joins TRBV5-5 to TRBJ2-3; the D is unclear. CDR1 and CDR2 from the germline V gene are SGHKS and YYEKEE (reference sequence). V lost 1 base and J lost 2, with 11 bases in between. CDR3 length: 15 residues. CDR3 region: CASSLMGVNTDTQYF. The CDR3 region has the DNA TGTGCCAGCAGCTTGATGGGCGTCAACACAGATACGCAGTATTTT. The full variable domain, rest sourced from reference TRBV5-5 and TRBJ2-3, is DAGVTQSPTHLIKTRGQQVTLRCSPISGHKSVSWYQQVLGQGPQFIFQYYEKEERGRGNFPDRFSARQFPNYSSELNVNALLLGDSALYLCASSLMGVNTDTQYFGPGTRLTVL.